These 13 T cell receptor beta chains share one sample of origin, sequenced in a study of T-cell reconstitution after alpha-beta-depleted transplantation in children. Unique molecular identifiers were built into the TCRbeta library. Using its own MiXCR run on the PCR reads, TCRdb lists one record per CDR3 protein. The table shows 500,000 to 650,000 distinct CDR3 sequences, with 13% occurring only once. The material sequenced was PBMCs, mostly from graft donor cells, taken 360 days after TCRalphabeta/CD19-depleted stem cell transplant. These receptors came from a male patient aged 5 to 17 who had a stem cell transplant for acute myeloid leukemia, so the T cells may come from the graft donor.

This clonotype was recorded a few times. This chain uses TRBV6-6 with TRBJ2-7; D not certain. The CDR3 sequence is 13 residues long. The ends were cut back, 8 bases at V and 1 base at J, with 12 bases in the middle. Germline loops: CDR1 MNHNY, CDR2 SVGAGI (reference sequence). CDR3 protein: CASLLDGSYEQYF. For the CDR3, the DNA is TGTGCCAGCCTCTTAGACGGATCCTACGAGCAGTACTTC.

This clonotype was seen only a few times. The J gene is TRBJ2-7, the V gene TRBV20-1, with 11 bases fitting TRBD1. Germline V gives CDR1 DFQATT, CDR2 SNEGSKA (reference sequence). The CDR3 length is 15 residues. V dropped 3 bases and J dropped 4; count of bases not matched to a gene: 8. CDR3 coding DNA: TGCAGTGCTAGCGGCCGGGACAGGGGGAAGTACGAGCAGTACTTC. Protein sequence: CSASGRDRGKYEQYF.

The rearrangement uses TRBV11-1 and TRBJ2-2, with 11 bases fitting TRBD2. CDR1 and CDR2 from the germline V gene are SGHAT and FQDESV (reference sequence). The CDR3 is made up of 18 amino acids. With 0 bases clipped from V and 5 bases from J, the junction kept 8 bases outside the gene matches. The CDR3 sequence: CASSLAQLAGVRTGELFF. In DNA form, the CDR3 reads TGTGCCAGCAGCTTAGCGCAACTAGCGGGAGTCAGAACCGGGGAGCTGTTTTTT.

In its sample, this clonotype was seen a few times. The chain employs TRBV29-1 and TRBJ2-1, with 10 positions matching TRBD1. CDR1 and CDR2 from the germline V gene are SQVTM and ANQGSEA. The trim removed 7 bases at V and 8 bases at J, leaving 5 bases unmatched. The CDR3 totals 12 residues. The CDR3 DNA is TGCAGCGCCGAGACAGGGGGCGATGAGCAGTTCTTC. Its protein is CSAETGGDEQFF.

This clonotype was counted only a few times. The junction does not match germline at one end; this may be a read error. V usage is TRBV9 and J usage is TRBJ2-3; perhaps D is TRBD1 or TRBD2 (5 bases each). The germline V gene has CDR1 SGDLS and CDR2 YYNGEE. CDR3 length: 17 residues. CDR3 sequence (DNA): TGTGCCAGCACCGTAGGGGCGGTTCGAGGGCCGGCAGATACGCAGTATTTT. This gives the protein CASTVGAVRGPADTQYF.

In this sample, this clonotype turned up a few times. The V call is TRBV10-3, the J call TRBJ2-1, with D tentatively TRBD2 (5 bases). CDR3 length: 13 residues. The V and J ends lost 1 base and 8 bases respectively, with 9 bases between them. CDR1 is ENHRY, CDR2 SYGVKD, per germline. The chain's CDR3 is CAISEWESYEQFF. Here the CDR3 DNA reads TGTGCCATCAGTGAGTGGGAGAGCTATGAGCAGTTCTTC.

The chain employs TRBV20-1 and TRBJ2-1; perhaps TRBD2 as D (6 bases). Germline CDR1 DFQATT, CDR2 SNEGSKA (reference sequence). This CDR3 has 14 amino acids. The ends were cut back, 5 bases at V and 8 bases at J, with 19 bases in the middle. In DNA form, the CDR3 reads TGCAGTGCTCCAAAGGTGGCATCGGGGGATGAGCAGTTCTTC. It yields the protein CSAPKVASGDEQFF.

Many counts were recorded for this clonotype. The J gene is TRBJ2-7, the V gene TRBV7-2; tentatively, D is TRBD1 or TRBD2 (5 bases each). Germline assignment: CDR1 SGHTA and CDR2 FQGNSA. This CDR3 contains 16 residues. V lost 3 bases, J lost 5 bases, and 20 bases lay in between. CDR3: CASSFGATSVPDEQYF. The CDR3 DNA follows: TGTGCCAGCAGCTTCGGGGCCACAAGCGTGCCGGACGAGCAGTACTTC. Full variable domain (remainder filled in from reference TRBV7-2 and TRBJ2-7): GAGVSQSPSNKVTEKGKDVELRCDPISGHTALYWYRQSLGQGLEFLIYFQGNSAPDKSGLPSDRFSAERTGGSVSTLTIQRTQQEDSAVYLCASSFGATSVPDEQYFGPGTRLTVT.

In DNA form, the CDR3 reads TGTGCCAGCAGCTTGGAAACAGGGAGTTTTGCAGATACGCAGTATTTT. Translated, it gives CASSLETGSFADTQYF. The chain links TRBV5-5 to TRBJ2-3, with a weak D call TRBD1 (6 bases). Germline CDR1 reads SGHKS; CDR2 reads YYEKEE (reference sequence). The CDR3 is made up of 16 amino acids. Trimming removed 0 bases from V and 4 bases from J, with 15 bases in between.

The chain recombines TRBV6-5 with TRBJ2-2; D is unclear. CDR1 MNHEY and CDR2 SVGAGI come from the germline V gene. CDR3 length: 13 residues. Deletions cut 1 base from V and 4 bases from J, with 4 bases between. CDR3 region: CASSYYPTGELFF. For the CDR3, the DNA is TGTGCCAGCAGTTACTATCCCACCGGGGAGCTGTTTTTT.

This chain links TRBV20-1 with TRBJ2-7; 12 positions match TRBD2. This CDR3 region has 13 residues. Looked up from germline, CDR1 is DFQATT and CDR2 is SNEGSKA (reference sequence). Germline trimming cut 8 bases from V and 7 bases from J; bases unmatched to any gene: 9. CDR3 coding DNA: TGCAGTCCTGCTAGCGGGAGGGCCTGGGAGCAGTACTTC. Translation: CSPASGRAWEQYF.

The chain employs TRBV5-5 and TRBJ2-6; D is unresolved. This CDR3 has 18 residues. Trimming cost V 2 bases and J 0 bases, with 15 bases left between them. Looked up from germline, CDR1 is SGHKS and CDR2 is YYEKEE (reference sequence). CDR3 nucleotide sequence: TGTGCCAGCAGCTTATTCAGAAGCGCGTACTCTGGGGCCAACGTCCTGACTTTC. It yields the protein CASSLFRSAYSGANVLTF.

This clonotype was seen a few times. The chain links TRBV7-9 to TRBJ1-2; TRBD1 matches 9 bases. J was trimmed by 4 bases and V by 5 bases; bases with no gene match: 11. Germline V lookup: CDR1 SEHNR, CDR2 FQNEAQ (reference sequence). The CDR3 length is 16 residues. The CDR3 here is CASSPPSGQGIYGYTF. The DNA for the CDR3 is TGTGCCAGCAGCCCCCCCAGCGGACAGGGGATCTATGGCTACACCTTC.